This T cell receptor (beta chain) was sequenced for a study of cytomegalovirus exposure and HLA in healthy donors. This CDR3 region has 14 residues. The trim removed 4 bases at V and 1 base at J, leaving 4 bases unmatched. From germline, CDR1 is SGHTS and CDR2 YDEGEE. 60 Vbeta and 13 Jbeta primers were used in PCR. Method: immunoSEQ multiplex PCR; TCRdb's copy keeps in-frame clones and lacks some. The ten most abundant clones cover 6.5% to 8.5% of a sample with about 54,000 clones. The sequenced material came from PBMCs. The V gene is TRBV5-8, the J gene TRBJ2-5; 7 bases are a match to TRBD1. This TCR derives from a middle-aged woman in good health and CMV-seronegative. This CDR3 reads CASSPGQSQETQYF. The CDR3 nucleotides read TGTGCCAGCAGCCCGGGACAGTCCCAAGAGACCCAGTACTTC. Full variable domain (missing parts from reference TRBV5-8 and TRBJ2-5): EAGVTQSPTHLIKTRGQQATLRCSPISGHTSVYWYQQALGLGLQFLLWYDEGEERNRGNFPPRFSGRQFPNYSSELNVNALELEDSALYLCASSPGQSQETQYFGPGTRLLVL.